Below are 30 T cell receptor beta chains sequenced from a single sample in a study of OX40 agonist ivuxolimab in advanced cancers. Libraries were built with the immunoSEQ multiplex PCR assay. TCRdb limited this immuneACCESS table to in-frame rearrangements with V and J called. A share of clones is missing; checked studies link under half to unresolved V genes, and the rest is unexplained. The sample table holds 25,000 to 35,000 clones, of which approximately 88% were seen once. The ten most abundant clones make up roughly a fifth of the sample. This specimen was CD4+ or CD8+ T cells sorted from blood, taken in a trial of the OX40 agonist ivuxolimab. All receptors come from an adult with an advanced solid tumor such as melanoma, head and neck, liver or kidney cancer.

This clone was seen once. The chain carries TRBV28 and TRBJ1-1; D not resolved. The CDR3 totals 13 residues. Germline loops: CDR1 MDHEN, CDR2 SYDVKM. Between the trimmed V and J ends, which lost 3 bases and 0 bases, there was a span of 5 bases. This CDR3 is CASSFNVNTEAFF. The DNA of the CDR3 is TGTGCCAGCAGTTTTAATGTGAACACTGAAGCTTTCTTT.

The CDR3 here is CASVGGTGEQYF. The CDR3 DNA is TGTGCCAGCGTGGGAGGGACGGGCGAGCAGTACTTC. J is TRBJ2-5 and V is TRBV27; 7 bases are shared with TRBD2. The DNA matches TRBJ2-7 better at its end, which makes the J call doubtful. CDR3 size: 12 residues. In germline, CDR1 is MNHEY, CDR2 SMNVEV (reference sequence).

Remarks on this clone: One end of the junction varies from germline; a read error may be responsible. V and J are TRBV7-9 and TRBJ1-1; D possibly corresponds to TRBD1 (5 bases). Germline V CDR1 and CDR2: SEHNR, FQNEAQ (reference sequence). This CDR3 comprises 12 residues. The CDR3: CASSLLPDGAIF. CDR3 nucleotide sequence: TGTGCCAGCAGCTTATTGCCGGACGGGGCAATTTTT.

The V call is TRBV5-1, the J call TRBJ2-2; TRBD1 or TRBD2 may be the D gene (5 bases each). The V gene's germline CDR1 is SGHRS and CDR2 YFSETQ. The CDR3 runs to 12 residues. Deletions cut 3 bases from V and 6 bases from J, with 6 bases between. CDR3 loop: CASSWGPGELFF. Written as DNA, the CDR3 is TGCGCCAGCAGCTGGGGACCCGGGGAGCTGTTTTTT.

The chain is built from TRBV28 and TRBJ2-7; TRBD2 might be the D (5 bases). This CDR3 has 15 residues. The V and J ends lost 5 bases and 3 bases respectively, with 17 bases between them. In germline, CDR1 is MDHEN, CDR2 SYDVKM. CDR3 bases: TGTGCCAGCAGTGCCTCGGGGTACTCGGGCTACGAGCAGTACTTC. As protein: CASSASGYSGYEQYF.

The rearrangement links TRBV5-1 to TRBJ2-7; a weak D match, TRBD2 (6 bases). With 4 bases removed from V and 5 bases from J, the gap between germline ends came to 16 bases. The CDR3 spans 14 residues. CDR1 is SGHRS and CDR2 is YFSETQ in the germline V gene. The CDR3 region has the DNA TGCGCCAGCAGCGGCGGGACCCAGCCCCACGAGCAGTACTTC. It encodes CASSGGTQPHEQYF.

The chain joins TRBV14 to TRBJ2-2; D unresolved. Germline V CDR1 and CDR2: SGHDN, FVKESK. Trimming took 1 base from V and 3 from J, leaving 3 bases between them. The CDR3 contains 13 residues. The CDR3 coding sequence is TGTGCCAGCAGCCAAGTGGACACCGGGGAGCTGTTTTTT. Encoded protein: CASSQVDTGELFF.

This chain uses TRBV27 with TRBJ1-1; unclear D gene. V was clipped by 2 bases and J by 0 bases, with 10 bases between them. Germline V lookup: CDR1 MNHEY, CDR2 SMNVEV (reference sequence). The CDR3 contains 15 residues. CDR3 in amino acids: CASSLVEGMNTEAFF. DNA for the CDR3: TGTGCCAGCAGTTTAGTAGAGGGAATGAACACTGAAGCTTTCTTT.

The gene calls are TRBV11-2 and TRBJ2-7, with D perhaps matching TRBD1 or TRBD2 (5 bases each). V was pared by 5 bases and J by 3 bases, with 11 bases between. The CDR3 sequence is 13 residues long. From germline, CDR1 is SGHAT and CDR2 FQNNGV. For the CDR3, the DNA is TGTGCCAGCAGCCTAGGGACCGACTACGAGCAGTACTTC. Amino acids: CASSLGTDYEQYF.

Here the CDR3 DNA reads TGTGCCAGCAGTTTTGGTGCGGTCTCCTACGAGCAGTACTTC. Translating it yields CASSFGAVSYEQYF. The chain combines TRBV28 with TRBJ2-5; D remains unclear. The DNA end favors TRBJ2-7, so the J call may be wrong. The CDR3 runs 14 residues. Germline V lookup: CDR1 MDHEN, CDR2 SYDVKM.

The V call is TRBV27, the J call TRBJ1-2, with D possibly being TRBD1 (5 bases). Germline-derived CDR1 and CDR2 are MNHEY and SMNVEV (reference sequence). V shed 6 bases and J shed 4 bases, with 15 bases lying between them. There are 14 residues in the CDR3. The CDR3 protein is CASSPGGDGYGYTF. CDR3 DNA: TGTGCCAGCAGCCCCGGGGGGGACGGCTATGGCTACACCTTC.

This sequence joins TRBV13 and TRBJ2-5; 9 bases are a match to TRBD1. This CDR3 has 14 amino acids. With 5 bases clipped from V and 3 bases from J, the junction kept 4 bases outside the gene matches. Germline V gene lookup returns CDR1 PRHDT and CDR2 FYEKMQ (reference sequence). This chain's CDR3 is CASSPGDREETQYF. The CDR3 region has the DNA TGTGCCAGCAGCCCCGGGGACAGGGAAGAGACCCAGTACTTC.

This clone was observed once. The chain links TRBV27 to TRBJ2-1; maybe TRBD2 (6 bases). There are 15 residues in the CDR3. In germline, CDR1 is MNHEY, CDR2 SMNVEV (reference sequence). Trimming removed 7 bases at V and 1 base at J, with 14 bases between. CDR3 sequence (DNA): TGTGCCAGCAACTCAGCGGGTCCTTCCTACAATGAGCAGTTCTTC. Amino acid sequence: CASNSAGPSYNEQFF.

The chain links TRBV7-6 to TRBJ1-1; TRBD1 might be the D (6 bases). The V gene lost 5 bases and the J gene lost 0 bases, with 16 bases spanning the gap. This CDR3 has 16 residues. From germline, CDR1 is SGHVS and CDR2 FNYEAQ. The CDR3 DNA follows: TGTGCCAGCAGCGGTACTCAGGACAGCTTGAACACTGAAGCTTTCTTT. This translates into CASSGTQDSLNTEAFF.

This clone was seen just once. The V gene is TRBV7-9, the J gene TRBJ2-7; D not resolved. The CDR3 loop spans 12 amino acids. Trimming took 8 bases from V and 1 from J, leaving 9 bases between them. Germline CDR1 is SEHNR and CDR2 is FQNEAQ (reference sequence). The CDR3: CASSDGSYEQYF. The DNA for the CDR3 is TGTGCCAGCTCGGACGGGTCCTACGAGCAGTACTTC.

This sequence joins TRBV25-1 and TRBJ1-1; D perhaps matches TRBD1 (5 bases). The CDR3 covers 13 residues. The ends were cut back, 4 bases at V and 1 base at J, with 7 bases in the middle. Germline V lookup: CDR1 MGHDK, CDR2 SYGVNS. CDR3 sequence (DNA): TGTGCCAGCAGTGGCGGGGGGAACACTGAAGCTTTCTTT. It specifies CASSGGGNTEAFF.

The gene calls are TRBV28 and TRBJ2-2; 8 bases align to TRBD2. CDR3 size: 14 residues. Germline V lookup: CDR1 MDHEN, CDR2 SYDVKM. J gave up 5 bases and V 6 bases, and 5 bases lay outside the gene matches. Here the CDR3 reads CASRSAGVTGELFF. The CDR3 DNA sequence: TGTGCCAGCAGATCAGCGGGAGTAACCGGGGAGCTGTTTTTT.

The V call is TRBV7-6, the J call TRBJ2-1; TRBD2 aligns across 16 bases. Germline trimming cut 3 bases from V and 10 bases from J; bases unmatched to any gene: 6. This CDR3 is 16 amino acids long. CDR1 SGHVS and CDR2 FNYEAQ come from the germline V gene. CDR3 bases: TGTGCCAGCAGCTTCCGGGGGACTAGCGGGAGGGCGGAGCAGTTCTTC. Its translation: CASSFRGTSGRAEQFF.

The table lists this clone with a count of one. The V call is TRBV5-1, the J call TRBJ2-1, with 11 bases that match TRBD2. The CDR3 runs 18 residues. The ends lost 4 bases at V and 5 bases at J; junction bases unmatched: 14. Germline V gene data show CDR1 as SGHRS and CDR2 as YFSETQ. In nucleotides, the CDR3 is TGCGCCAGCAGCAGGTCTACTAGCGGGGGTGACAACCACAATGAGCAGTTCTTC. Translated, it gives CASSRSTSGGDNHNEQFF.

This clone was recorded only once. The chain combines TRBV6-5 with TRBJ1-1, with no clear D. Germline V CDR1 and CDR2: MNHEY, SVGAGI. The CDR3 has 14 residues. V was cut by 0 bases and J by 1 base, with 6 bases left in between. CDR3 protein: CASSYSTANTEAFF. Here the CDR3 DNA reads TGTGCCAGCAGTTACTCGACGGCGAACACTGAAGCTTTCTTT.

The chain uses TRBV25-1 and TRBJ1-5; the D is unclear. Trimming shortened V by 10 bases and J by 5 bases, and 18 bases separated the two germline ends. Germline loops: CDR1 MGHDK, CDR2 SYGVNS. The CDR3 consists of 14 residues. CDR3 DNA: TGTGCCACTCAAGCCCAAGGGATCCATCAGCCCCAGCATTTT. It codes for CATQAQGIHQPQHF.

The rearrangement links TRBV5-5 to TRBJ2-7; a weak D match, TRBD2 (7 bases). V was clipped by 3 bases and J by 1 base, with 14 bases between them. CDR3 length: 15 amino acids. Germline-derived CDR1 and CDR2 are SGHKS and YYEKEE (reference sequence). The CDR3 DNA follows: TGTGCCAGCAGCTGGGGGGCGGGAGCATCCTACGAGCAGTACTTC. Translated: CASSWGAGASYEQYF.

The rearrangement links TRBV30 to TRBJ1-5; D call uncertain. The CDR3 length is 13 residues. The germline gives CDR1 GTSNPN, CDR2 SVGIG (reference sequence). The V end was cut by 2 bases, the J end by 9 bases, with 14 bases between. CDR3: CAWSLEYAGPQHF. The CDR3 DNA follows: TGTGCCTGGAGTCTGGAGTATGCCGGGCCCCAGCATTTT.

V and J are TRBV2 and TRBJ2-3; possibly TRBD2 for D (5 bases). Germline CDR1 reads SNHLY; CDR2 reads FYNNEI. The V end was cut by 11 bases, the J end by 2 bases, with 17 bases between. This CDR3 region has 14 residues. CDR3 residues: CAVTFGESTDTQYF. CDR3 DNA: TGTGCCGTGACGTTCGGGGAGTCCACAGATACGCAGTATTTT.

V is TRBV4-2 and J is TRBJ2-7; 10 bases match TRBD2. V was clipped by 4 bases and J by 3 bases; unmatched bases: 9. The V gene's germline CDR1 is LGHNA and CDR2 YNFKEQ. The CDR3 length is 16 residues. The CDR3 region is CASSLDASGRYYEQYF. The CDR3 DNA sequence: TGTGCCAGCAGCCTTGATGCTAGCGGGAGATACTACGAGCAGTACTTC.

The chain uses TRBV15 and TRBJ2-3; the D gene is possibly TRBD1 (6 bases). Trimming left V 2 bases short and J 1 base short, with 13 bases between. There are 16 residues in the CDR3. CDR1 and CDR2 from the germline V gene are LNHNV and YYDKDF (reference sequence). The CDR3 protein is CATSRRTVLGTDTQYF. In DNA, the CDR3 is TGTGCCACCAGCAGAAGGACAGTACTGGGCACAGATACGCAGTATTTT.

The J gene is TRBJ2-2, the V gene TRBV2, with 8 positions matching TRBD2. Germline CDR1 is SNHLY and CDR2 is FYNNEI. V lost 5 bases and J lost 4; bases outside the gene matches: 18. This CDR3 is 19 amino acids long. CDR3 protein: CASSSPHVAGTRSTGELFF. For the CDR3, the DNA is TGTGCCAGCAGTTCTCCCCACGTGGCCGGGACTAGGTCCACCGGGGAGCTGTTTTTT.

The chain is built from TRBV6-4 and TRBJ2-1, with 9 bases aligning to TRBD2. The germline gives CDR1 MRHNA, CDR2 SNTAGT. The CDR3 loop spans 14 amino acids. V lost 3 bases to trimming and J lost 7 bases; unmatched junction nucleotides: 4. CDR3 sequence: CASSELAGLNEQFF. DNA for the CDR3: TGTGCCAGCAGTGAACTAGCGGGCCTTAATGAGCAGTTCTTC.

This rearrangement joins TRBV6-4 to TRBJ2-1; 8 bases are a match to TRBD2. Trimming removed 5 bases from V and 8 bases from J; junction bases left unmatched: 11. CDR1 is MRHNA and CDR2 is SNTAGT in the germline V gene. The CDR3 runs to 15 residues. The CDR3 DNA reads TGTGCCAGCAGTCCTGCAGCGGGGGCCGGGGATGAGCAGTTCTTC. It translates to CASSPAAGAGDEQFF.

V gene TRBV27 combines with J gene TRBJ1-1, with D unclear. Germline loops: CDR1 MNHEY, CDR2 SMNVEV (reference sequence). This CDR3 has 14 amino acids. V shed 8 bases and J shed 5 bases, with 18 bases lying between them. The CDR3 is CASGDDPWRTEAFF. CDR3 DNA: TGTGCCAGCGGAGACGACCCCTGGAGAACTGAAGCTTTCTTT.